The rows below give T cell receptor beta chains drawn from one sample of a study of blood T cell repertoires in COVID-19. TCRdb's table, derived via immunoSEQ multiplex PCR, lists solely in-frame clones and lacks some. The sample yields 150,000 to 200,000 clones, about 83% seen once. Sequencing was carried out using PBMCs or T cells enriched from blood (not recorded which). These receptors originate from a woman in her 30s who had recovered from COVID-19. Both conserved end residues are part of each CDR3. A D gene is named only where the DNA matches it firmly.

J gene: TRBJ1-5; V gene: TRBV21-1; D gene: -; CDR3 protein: CASSGDKPLPQHF
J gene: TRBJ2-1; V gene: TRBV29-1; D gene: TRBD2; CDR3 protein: CSVVGLAGVIEQFF
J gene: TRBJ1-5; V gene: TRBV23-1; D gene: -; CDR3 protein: CASSQSQGGNPQPQHF
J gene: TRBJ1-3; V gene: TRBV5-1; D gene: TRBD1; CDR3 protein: CASSLTRQGSGNTIYF
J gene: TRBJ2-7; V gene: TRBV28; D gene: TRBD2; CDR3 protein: CASRTSGSSYEQYF
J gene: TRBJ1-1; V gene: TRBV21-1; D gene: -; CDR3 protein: CASSKFGRDTEAFF
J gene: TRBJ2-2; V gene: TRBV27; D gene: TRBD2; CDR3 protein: CASSLSGINTGELFF
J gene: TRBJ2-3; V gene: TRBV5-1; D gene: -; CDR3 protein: CASSLAAFQGADTQYF
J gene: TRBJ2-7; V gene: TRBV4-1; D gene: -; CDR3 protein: CASSPRTPQRPYEQYF
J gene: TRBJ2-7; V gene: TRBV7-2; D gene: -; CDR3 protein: CASSPPGPYEQYF
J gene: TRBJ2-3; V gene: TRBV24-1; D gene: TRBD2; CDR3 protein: CATSDEQGTSGRAIDTQYF
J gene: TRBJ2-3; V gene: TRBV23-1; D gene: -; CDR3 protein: CASIGREWLTSTDTQYF
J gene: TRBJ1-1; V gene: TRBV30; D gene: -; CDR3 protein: CAWSVLTGKTEAFF
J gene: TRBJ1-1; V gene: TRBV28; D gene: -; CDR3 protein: CGSISMGPAFF
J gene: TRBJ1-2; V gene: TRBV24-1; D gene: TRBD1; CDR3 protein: CATSNRGGYTF
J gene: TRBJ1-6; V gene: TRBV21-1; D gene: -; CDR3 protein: CASSKVRGFSPLHF
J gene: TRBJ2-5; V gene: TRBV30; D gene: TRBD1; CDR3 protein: CAQGQDLQETQYF
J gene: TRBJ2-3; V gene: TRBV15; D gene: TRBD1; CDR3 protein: CATNPGGETDTQYF
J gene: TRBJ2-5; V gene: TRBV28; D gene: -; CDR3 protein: CASIPLGAQETQYF
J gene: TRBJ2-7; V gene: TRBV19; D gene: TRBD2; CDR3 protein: CASSTTLAGSTYEQYF
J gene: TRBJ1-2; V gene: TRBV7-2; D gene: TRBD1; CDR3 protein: CASSLARGRGDYGYTF
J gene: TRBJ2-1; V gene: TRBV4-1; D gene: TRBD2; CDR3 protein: CASSQEELAGEYNEQFF
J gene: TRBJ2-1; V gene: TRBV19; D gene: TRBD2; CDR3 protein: CASGREGPYNEQFF
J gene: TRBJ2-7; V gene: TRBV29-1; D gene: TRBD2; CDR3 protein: CSVEGGEWSSYEQYF
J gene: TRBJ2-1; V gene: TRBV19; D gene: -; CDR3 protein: CASSRGDFRSYNEQFF
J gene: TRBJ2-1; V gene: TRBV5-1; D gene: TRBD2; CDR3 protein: CASSFRTSGRGGGLDEQFF
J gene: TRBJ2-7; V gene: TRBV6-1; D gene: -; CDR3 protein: CASSDEQGPSEQYF
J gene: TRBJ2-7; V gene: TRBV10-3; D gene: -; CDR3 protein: CAISERGSYEQYF
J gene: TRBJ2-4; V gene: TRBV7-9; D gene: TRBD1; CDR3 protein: CASSFVGTGVEAKNIQYF
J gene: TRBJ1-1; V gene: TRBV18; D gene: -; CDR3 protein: CASSPSGDAEAFF
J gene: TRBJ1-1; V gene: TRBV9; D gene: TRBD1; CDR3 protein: CASSVGQGGKGYAEAFF
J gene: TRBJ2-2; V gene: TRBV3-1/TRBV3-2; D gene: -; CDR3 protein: CASSQGWGGPNTGELFF
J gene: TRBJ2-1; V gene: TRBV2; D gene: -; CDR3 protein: CASSELAASAYNEQFF
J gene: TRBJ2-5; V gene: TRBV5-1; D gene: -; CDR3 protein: CASSLEGDQETQYF
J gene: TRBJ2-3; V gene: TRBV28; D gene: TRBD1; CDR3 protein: CASKRRGLGTDTQYF
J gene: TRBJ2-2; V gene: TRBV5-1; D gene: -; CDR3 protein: CASSFPGSGELFF
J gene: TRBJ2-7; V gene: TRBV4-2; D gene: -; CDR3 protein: CASSQEIRGARHSYEQYF
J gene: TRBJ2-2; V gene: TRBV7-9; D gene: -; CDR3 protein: CASSLFLVTNTGELFF
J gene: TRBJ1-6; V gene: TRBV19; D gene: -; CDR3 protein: CASSIAGRTNSPLHF
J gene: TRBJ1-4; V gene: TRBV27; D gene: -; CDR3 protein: CASRSSGTIQWYF
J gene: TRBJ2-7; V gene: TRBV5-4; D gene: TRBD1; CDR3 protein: CASSLPGQGFFGQYF